This TCR beta chain stems from a study of Ad26.COV2.S vaccination and SARS-CoV-2 variants (dated by TCRdb to about 2021). In terms of the full investigation: Donors in the vaccine arm were drawn from COV1001, a multicentre, randomized, double-blind, placebo-controlled phase I-IIa trial testing Ad26.COV2.S in healthy adults. Ad26.COV2.S was administered intramuscularly at a dose of 5x10^10 or 1x10^11 viral particles, either as one shot or as two shots given 56 days apart. The specificity and breadth of SARS-CoV-2-reactive T cell receptors after Ad26.COV2.S vaccination were assessed by TCRbeta repertoire sequencing. A total of roughly 30 samples were included in the TCR-sequenced set, comprising approximately 20 Ad26.COV2.S vaccine recipients, 5 placebo recipients and 8 SARS-CoV-2 convalescent individuals. Participants in the trial were split at random into five groups of five each, receiving low-dose or high-dose Ad26.COV2.S once or twice, or else placebo on both occasions. Investigators remained blinded to trial group allocation during experiments and outcome assessment.

Overall results and qualifications from the work: After vaccination, substantial breadth of spike-specific CD8+ and CD4+ T cell responses was reported. Non-spike TCR breadth was comparable between vaccine and placebo recipients, consistent with the vaccine containing only spike. Spike-specific TCR breadth was higher in Ad26.COV2.S recipients than in placebo recipients (P = 0.0014). The authors noted that total T cell responses may have been underestimated by the TCR breadth and depth analyses. The study was not powered for comparison of responses between vaccine doses or regimens.

The immunoSEQ Assay was used to sequence TCRbeta CDR3 regions. After extraction, genomic DNA underwent amplification by bias-controlled multiplex PCR, followed by high-throughput sequencing. Under the source paper's analysis protocol: To quantify the absolute abundance of each unique TCRbeta CDR3 region, sequences were collapsed and filtered. T cell fraction was estimated by normalizing TCRbeta template counts to usable DNA, with usable DNA measured through amplification of reference genes found in all nucleated cells. Repertoire TCRs were annotated as SARS-CoV-2-specific when V gene, CDR3 amino acid sequence and J gene were exactly matched to a known reactive TCR set. The reference SARS-CoV-2 TCR set came from MIRA and was filtered for enrichment in COVID-19-positive ImmuneCODE repertoires, removing public or cross-reactive TCRs. Based on the MIRA antigens, annotated TCRs were further analysed at the level of specific ORF or position within ORF. Depth was the summed frequency of annotated unique rearrangements, while breadth was defined as annotated unique rearrangements over total unique productive rearrangements. TCR breadth was compared between groups using two-sided Wilcoxon rank-sum tests. Here the immuneACCESS table is served through TCRdb, limited to in-frame sequences with V and J called. Missing clones are a known gap in these copies; in checked studies unresolved V genes cover under half, and the rest lacks a known reason. Clonal size and the V and J genes are those of that table, whereas D and trimming came from the DNA. Within this sample are about 400,000 clones, with over 75% of them counted one time only. The top ten clonotypes cover under 2% of the sample.

Concerning this clone: Its cognate antigen has yet to be identified. No quality values exist for individual bases; no much larger clone is one base distant.

This specimen's treatment or condition label, interpreted: roughly 20 received Ad26.COV2.S at low or high dose, single or two shots; about 5 received placebo; per-sample allocation not given. Repertoires of vaccine and placebo recipients were sequenced from samples collected on day 63 after the first injection. Between 29 July and 7 August 2020, Cohort 1b enrolled some 25 adults aged 18-55 years at one site in Boston, USA. Ad26.COV2.S consisted of a replication-incompetent adenovirus type 26 vector by which a prefusion-stabilized SARS-CoV-2 spike protein from the original Wuhan strain was expressed. V gives up 5 bases and J gives up 0 bases, and the segment between their germline ends measures 12 bases. The germline V gene (reference sequence) specifies SGHNT as CDR1 and YYREEE as CDR2. Spanning cysteine to phenylalanine, the CDR3 consists of 16 amino acids. Just CDR3 DNA is preserved here, 48 bases in frame from base 1.

The rearrangement joined TRBV5-4 to TRBJ1-6, with TRBD1 as a weak D call on 5 bases. Material: peripheral blood, obtained in a trial of Ad26.COV2.S vaccine versus placebo. The sequence came from a person aged 18-65 years who received the Ad26.COV2.S COVID-19 vaccine or a placebo. The CDR3 region: CASRPGPSSYNSPLHF. In nucleotide form, the sequence is TGTGCCAGCAGGCCGGGACCAAGCTCCTATAATTCACCCCTCCACTTT. With the rest looked up from the reference TRBV5-4 and TRBJ1-6 genes rather than sequenced, the full variable domain is ETGVTQSPTHLIKTRGQQVTLRCSSQSGHNTVSWYQQALGQGPQFIFQYYREEENGRGNFPPRFSGLQFPNYSSELNVNALELDDSALYLCASRPGPSSYNSPLHFGNGTRLTVT.